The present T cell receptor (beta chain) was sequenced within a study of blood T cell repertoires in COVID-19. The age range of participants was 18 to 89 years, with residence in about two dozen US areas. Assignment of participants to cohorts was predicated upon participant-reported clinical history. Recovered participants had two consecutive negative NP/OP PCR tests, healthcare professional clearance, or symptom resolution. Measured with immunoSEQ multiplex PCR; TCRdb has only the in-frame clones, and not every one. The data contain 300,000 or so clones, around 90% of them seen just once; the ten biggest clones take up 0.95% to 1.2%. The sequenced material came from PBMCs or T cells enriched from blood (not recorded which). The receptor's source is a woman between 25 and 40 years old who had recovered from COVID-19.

The CDR3 is CAWSVPPPGRELFF. The CDR3 DNA reads as TGTGCCTGGAGTGTACCCCCCCCTGGGAGGGAACTGTTTTTT. The chain carries TRBV30 and TRBJ1-4, with D unclear. CDR1 and CDR2 (germline): GTSNPN, SVGIG (reference sequence). Deletions cut 0 bases from V and 12 bases from J, with 17 bases between. CDR3 length equals 14 residues. The whole variable domain, remainder taken from reference TRBV30 and TRBJ1-4, is SQTIHQWPATLVQPVGSPLSLECTVEGTSNPNLYWYRQAAGRGLQLLFYSVGIGQISSEVPQNLSASRPQDRQFILSSKKLLLSDSGFYLCAWSVPPPGRELFFGSGTQLSVL.